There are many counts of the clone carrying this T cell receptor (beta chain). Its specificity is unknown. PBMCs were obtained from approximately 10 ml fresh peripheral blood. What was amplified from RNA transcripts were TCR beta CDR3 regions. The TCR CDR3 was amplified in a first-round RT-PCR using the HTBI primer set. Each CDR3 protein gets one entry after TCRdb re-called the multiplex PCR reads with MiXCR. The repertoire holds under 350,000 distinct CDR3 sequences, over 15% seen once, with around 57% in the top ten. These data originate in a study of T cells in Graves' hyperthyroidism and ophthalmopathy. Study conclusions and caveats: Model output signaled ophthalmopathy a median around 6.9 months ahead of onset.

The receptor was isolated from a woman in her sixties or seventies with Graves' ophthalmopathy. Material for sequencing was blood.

The CDR3 DNA reads TGTGCCAGCAACCTTCAGGGCTCTGGAAACACCATATATTTT. Its protein product is CASNLQGSGNTIYF. The V and J genes are TRBV2 and TRBJ1-3; possible D gene TRBD1, 5 bases. The CDR3 is made up of 14 amino acids. V was shortened by 7 bases and J by 0 bases, with 10 bases between the two germline ends. CDR1 is SNHLY, CDR2 FYNNEI, per germline. The entire variable domain, with the rest obtained from reference TRBV2 and TRBJ1-3, is as follows: EPEVTQTPSHQVTQMGQEVILRCVPISNHLYFYWYRQILGQKVEFLVSFYNNEISEKSEIFDDQFSVERPDGSNFTLKIRSTKLEDSAMYFCASNLQGSGNTIYFGEGSWLTVV.